The 25 T cell receptor beta chains below were found in one sample sequenced in a study of beta chain features in type 1 diabetes. These receptors have no identified antigens. Reverse transcribing all isolated RNA meant expressed TCRB transcripts were sequenced. Measured with immunoSEQ multiplex PCR; TCRdb has only the in-frame clones, and not every one. The repertoire consists of roughly 400,000 clones, with 8% to 10% occurring once and the leading ten covering around 0.66%. Overall study results and limits: All four CD4+ subsets from Type 1 diabetes patients carried moderately but significantly shorter TCRB CDR3s.

The sequenced material came from central memory CD4+ T cells from blood. These receptors were taken from a man aged 25-40 years with type 1 diabetes.

This chain connects TRBV6-1 to TRBJ2-5, with D maybe TRBD1 (6 bases). Trimming took 4 bases from V and 3 from J, leaving 12 bases between them. This CDR3 comprises 14 residues. Germline values: CDR1 MNHNS, CDR2 SASEGT. The CDR3 DNA follows: TGTGCCAGCAGTGTGGGGACAATAAAAGAGACCCAGTACTTC. It specifies CASSVGTIKETQYF.

This clone appeared a few times. This chain connects TRBV2 to TRBJ2-2, with a possible D match to TRBD1 (6 bases). The CDR3 sequence is 13 residues long. In germline, CDR1 is SNHLY, CDR2 FYNNEI. V lost 8 bases and J 6 bases, leaving 13 bases between the germline ends. The CDR3 loop is CASSAGVAGELFF. The CDR3 DNA follows: TGTGCCAGCTCGGCAGGGGTCGCCGGGGAGCTGTTTTTT.

This clone was found many times. CDR3 sequence reads: CASSRQGSSNQPQHF. In nucleotides, the CDR3 is TGTGCCAGCTCACGTCAGGGTTCGAGCAATCAGCCCCAGCATTTT. The chain recombines TRBV18 with TRBJ1-5; D is possibly TRBD1 (5 bases). There are 15 residues in the CDR3. Trimming took 4 bases from V and 1 from J, leaving 11 bases between them. Per the germline V gene, CDR1 is KGHSH and CDR2 is LQKENI.

This clone occurred a few times. The genes are TRBV28 and TRBJ1-2; D is unresolved. The CDR3 has 13 amino acids. Germline CDR1 is MDHEN and CDR2 is SYDVKM. V lost 6 bases and J lost 7, with 15 bases in between. The CDR3 loop reads CASRSDLGGGYTF. The CDR3 region has the DNA TGTGCCAGCAGATCCGATTTGGGAGGTGGCTACACCTTC.

This clone was picked up a small number of times. The chain carries TRBV5-6 and TRBJ2-7; weak D call: TRBD1 (5 bases). Germline-derived CDR1 and CDR2 are SGHDT and YYEEEE. The CDR3 sequence is 12 residues long. Trimming took 3 bases from V and 3 from J, leaving 7 bases between them. CDR3 in amino acids: CASSYTGYEQYF. In DNA, the CDR3 is TGTGCCAGCAGCTACACAGGCTACGAGCAGTACTTC.

J is TRBJ2-3 and V is TRBV11-2; the match to TRBD2 covers 7 bases. Germline V gene data show CDR1 as SGHAT and CDR2 as FQNNGV. Trimming took 1 base from V and 4 from J; bases not matched to a gene: 11. This CDR3 is 17 amino acids long. CDR3 in DNA: TGTGCCAGCAGCTTAGGTTCCGGGGCTAGCGGCCCAGATACGCAGTATTTT. Translated, it gives CASSLGSGASGPDTQYF. The variable domain in full, with the rest retrieved from reference TRBV11-2 and TRBJ2-3, is EAGVAQSPRYKIIEKRQSVAFWCNPISGHATLYWYQQILGQGPKLLIQFQNNGVVDDSQLPKDRFSAERLKGVDSTLKIQPAKLEDSAVYLCASSLGSGASGPDTQYFGPGTRLTVL.

Of note for this clone: The junction and the germline gene differ at one end; a read error may be behind it. The rearrangement uses TRBV7-7 and TRBJ2-5, with 8 bases lining up with TRBD1. This CDR3 contains 14 residues. The V gene's germline CDR1 is SSHAT and CDR2 FNYEAQ (reference sequence). CDR3 amino acids: CASSYGQGGETQYF. For the CDR3, the DNA is TGTGCTAGCAGCTACGGACAGGGTGGAGAGACCCAGTACTTC.

This clone showed up just a few times. The chain has TRBV6-5 and TRBJ1-2, with TRBD1 identical over 7 bases. V gave up 5 bases and J gave up 5 bases; unmatched junction bases: 11. The V gene's germline CDR1 is MNHEY and CDR2 SVGAGI. The CDR3 consists of 15 residues. CDR3 nucleotide sequence: TGTGCCAGCAGTGTCCCCTGGCAGGGGGGATATGGCTACACCTTC. As protein: CASSVPWQGGYGYTF.

The chain employs TRBV7-6 and TRBJ2-5; maybe TRBD1 (5 bases). Germline lookup yields CDR1 SGHVS and CDR2 FNYEAQ. V lost 4 bases, J lost 2 bases, and 11 bases lay in between. The CDR3 length is 14 residues. The CDR3 nucleotides read TGTGCCAGCAGCTCCAGGGTTCGTCAAGAGACCCAGTACTTC. It translates to CASSSRVRQETQYF.

This chain uses TRBV27 with TRBJ2-2; 12 nucleotides line up with TRBD2. The CDR3 consists of 22 residues. Germline assignment: CDR1 MNHEY and CDR2 SMNVEV (reference sequence). Trimming cost V 2 bases and J 1 base; bases outside gene matches: 17. CDR3 region: CASSLGAALAGGTSGNTGELFF. CDR3 DNA: TGTGCCAGCAGTTTAGGGGCCGCACTAGCGGGAGGCACGTCCGGGAACACCGGGGAGCTGTTTTTT.

This CDR3 reads CASGPGEGNIQYF. The CDR3 DNA is TGTGCTAGTGGCCCAGGGGAAGGAAACATTCAGTACTTC. This sequence joins TRBV12-5 and TRBJ2-4; D perhaps matches TRBD1 (6 bases). Germline CDR1 reads LGHNT; CDR2 reads FRNRAP. CDR3 length: 13 residues. V was shortened by 6 bases and J by 6 bases, with 12 bases between the two germline ends.

Only a few counts were recorded for this clone. The sample holds other DNA sequences that translate to the same CDR3. The genes are TRBV28 and TRBJ1-2; D is unresolved. The germline gives CDR1 MDHEN, CDR2 SYDVKM. The CDR3 is 13 amino acids. V lost 2 bases and J lost 4, with 8 bases in between. The CDR3 loop is CASSLGRGYGYTF. CDR3 in DNA: TGTGCCAGCAGTTTAGGCCGAGGCTATGGCTACACCTTC.

This clone was observed a handful of times. The junction departs from germline at one end; a sequencing error may be responsible. This chain links TRBV30 with TRBJ2-7; 9 bases are a match to TRBD2. Germline CDR1 reads GTSNPN; CDR2 reads SVGIG (reference sequence). There are 11 residues in the CDR3. CDR3 bases: TGTGCCTGGATCAGACGGACTAGCGCTACCTTC. It codes for CAWIRRTSATF.

This clone was detected many times. The chain recombines TRBV19 with TRBJ1-5; no firm D call. Germline CDR1 is LNHDA and CDR2 is SQIVND (reference sequence). The ends were cut back, 5 bases at V and 1 base at J, with 12 bases in the middle. This CDR3 spans 15 amino acids. The CDR3 reads CASSGDAGSNQPQHF. The CDR3 DNA is TGTGCCAGTAGTGGCGACGCGGGAAGCAATCAGCCCCAGCATTTT.

This clone has more than one count but fewer than ten. The J gene is TRBJ2-1, the V gene TRBV29-1; no reliable D call. The CDR3 totals 11 residues. Germline loops: CDR1 SQVTM, CDR2 ANQGSEA. Written as DNA, the CDR3 is TGCAGTGTTATTATGGGCACCGAGCAGTTCTTC. As protein: CSVIMGTEQFF.

J is TRBJ2-5 and V is TRBV28, with D uncertain. With 6 bases removed from V and 0 bases from J, the gap between germline ends came to 11 bases. Germline CDR1 and CDR2: MDHEN and SYDVKM. The CDR3 length is 14 residues. CDR3: CASSPKKYQETQYF. The CDR3 DNA follows: TGTGCCAGCAGCCCTAAAAAGTACCAAGAGACCCAGTACTTC. Complete variable domain (other parts from reference TRBV28 and TRBJ2-5): DVKVTQSSRYLVKRTGEKVFLECVQDMDHENMFWYRQDPGLGLRLIYFSYDVKMKEKGDIPEGYSVSREKKERFSLILESASTNQTSMYLCASSPKKYQETQYFGPGTRLLVL.

The V call is TRBV11-2, the J call TRBJ1-1, with unresolved D. Germline V lookup: CDR1 SGHAT, CDR2 FQNNGV. The V gene lost 2 bases and the J gene lost 4 bases, with 8 bases spanning the gap. The CDR3 spans 13 residues. CDR3 nucleotide sequence: TGTGCCAGCAGCTTACAGGAGGGCACTGAAGCTTTCTTT. This translates into CASSLQEGTEAFF.

This chain joins TRBV18 and TRBJ1-5, with a possible D match to TRBD1 (6 bases). The germline gives CDR1 KGHSH, CDR2 LQKENI. The CDR3 covers 15 residues. V lost 4 bases and J lost 0, with 10 bases in between. The CDR3, as DNA: TGTGCCAGCTCACAACAGGGATATAGCAATCAGCCCCAGCATTTT. It yields the protein CASSQQGYSNQPQHF. The entire variable domain, with the rest obtained from reference TRBV18 and TRBJ1-5, is as follows: NAGVMQNPRHLVRRRGQEARLRCSPMKGHSHVYWYRQLPEEGLKFMVYLQKENIIDESGMPKERFSAEFPKEGPSILRIQQVVRGDSAAYFCASSQQGYSNQPQHFGDGTRLSIL.

This clone was detected only a few times. This chain connects TRBV19 to TRBJ2-2; TRBD2 aligns across 9 bases. The length of the CDR3 is 14 residues. The germline V gene encodes CDR1 LNHDA and CDR2 SQIVND (reference sequence). After removal of 7 bases from V and 5 bases from J, the junction contained 5 bases not matched to a gene. The CDR3 DNA sequence: TGTGCCAGTATGCCTAGCGGGAATACCGGGGAGCTGTTTTTT. It is translated as CASMPSGNTGELFF.

This clone appeared a few times. The V call is TRBV11-2, the J call TRBJ1-4; D ambiguous. V shed 1 base and J shed 6 bases, with 3 bases lying between them. Germline values: CDR1 SGHAT, CDR2 FQNNGV. The CDR3 totals 12 residues. CDR3 sequence: CASSLVDEKLFF. CDR3 DNA: TGTGCCAGCAGCTTAGTTGATGAAAAACTGTTTTTT.

The chain uses TRBV30 and TRBJ2-3; TRBD2 might be the D (6 bases). The CDR3 runs 12 residues. CDR1 and CDR2 from the germline V gene are GTSNPN and SVGIG (reference sequence). The V end was cut by 3 bases, the J end by 4 bases, with 8 bases between. CDR3 residues: CAWREGPDTQYF. CDR3 coding DNA: TGTGCCTGGAGGGAGGGCCCAGATACGCAGTATTTT.

This clone has ten or more counts. The genes are TRBV7-2 and TRBJ2-3; D is unresolved. V lost 7 bases to trimming and J lost 0 bases, with 11 bases between them. This CDR3 is 14 amino acids long. Germline V CDR1 and CDR2: SGHTA, FQGNSA. CDR3 coding DNA: TGTGCCAGCACCCCTCCCTCTAGCACAGATACGCAGTATTTT. This translates into CASTPPSSTDTQYF.

The chain combines TRBV9 with TRBJ1-5, with a possible D match to TRBD1 (5 bases). The CDR3 is 15 residues long. Trimming left V 4 bases short and J 5 bases short, with 16 bases between. Germline CDR1 SGDLS, CDR2 YYNGEE. The DNA of the CDR3 is TGTGCCAGCAGCACCCGACCGGGAGGGGATCAGCCCCAGCATTTT. Its protein product is CASSTRPGGDQPQHF. Filled out from reference TRBV9 and TRBJ1-5, the complete variable domain reads DSGVTQTPKHLITATGQRVTLRCSPRSGDLSVYWYQQSLDQGLQFLIQYYNGEERAKGNILERFSAQQFPDLHSELNLSSLELGDSALYFCASSTRPGGDQPQHFGDGTRLSIL.

Note on this clone: Other nucleotide sequences in the sample specify the same CDR3. This sequence joins TRBV9 and TRBJ1-1; 7 positions match TRBD1. CDR1 is SGDLS, CDR2 YYNGEE, per germline. The CDR3 has 13 residues. Trimming at V came to 2 bases and at J to 5 bases, leaving 3 bases not matched to a gene. In DNA, the CDR3 is TGTGCCAGCAGCGTCGACAGGGAGACTGAAGCTTTCTTT. Protein sequence: CASSVDRETEAFF.

This clone occurred a few times. The J gene is TRBJ2-1, the V gene TRBV5-4, with D uncertain. The V and J ends lost 0 bases and 0 bases respectively, with 7 bases between them. This CDR3 has 15 amino acids. The V gene's germline CDR1 is SGHNT and CDR2 YYREEE (reference sequence). The CDR3 loop reads CASSLDFRSYNEQFF. CDR3 bases: TGTGCCAGCAGCTTGGACTTCCGCTCCTACAATGAGCAGTTCTTC.